These T cell receptor beta chains were read from a single sample in a study of blood T cell repertoires in COVID-19. Sequenced by immunoSEQ multiplex PCR; TCRdb stores in-frame clones only, minus some. The sample has 150,000 to 200,000 clones; roughly 86% are singletons. Sequencing was carried out using peripheral blood. Every receptor here comes from a man between 70 and 80 years old with acute or convalescent COVID-19. CDR3s include the opening cysteine and the closing phenylalanine or tryptophan. A D gene is named only where the DNA matches it firmly. Size is stated for part of the rows, as once, few or many counts, or as a class when the clone is expanded.

abundance: many
j_gene: TRBJ2-5
v_gene: TRBV5-6
d_gene: -
CDR3nt: TGTGCCAGCAGCTTGGTGTCAGGGCGGGAGACCCAGTACTTC
CDR3aa: CASSLVSGRETQYF

abundance: -
j_gene: TRBJ2-1
v_gene: TRBV18
d_gene: -
CDR3nt: TGTGCCAGCTCGAAAGCCAAGAGCTCCTACAATGAGCAGTTCTTC
CDR3aa: CASSKAKSSYNEQFF

abundance: -
j_gene: TRBJ2-2
v_gene: TRBV5-1
d_gene: -
CDR3nt: TGCGCCAGCAGAACCGAACCAGGACAGCCTAACACCGGGGAGCTGTTTTTT
CDR3aa: CASRTEPGQPNTGELFF

abundance: -
j_gene: TRBJ2-1
v_gene: TRBV2
d_gene: TRBD1
CDR3nt: TGTGCCAGCAGTATTCGACAGGGGGATTCCTACAATGAGCAGTTCTTC
CDR3aa: CASSIRQGDSYNEQFF

abundance: -
j_gene: TRBJ1-1
v_gene: TRBV7-9
d_gene: TRBD1
CDR3nt: TGTGCCAGCAGACCCGACAGGGTGAACACTGAAGCTTTCTTT
CDR3aa: CASRPDRVNTEAFF

abundance: -
j_gene: TRBJ2-2
v_gene: TRBV6-2/TRBV6-3
d_gene: -
CDR3nt: TGTGCCAGCAGTTACTGGGGCCGGGTCGAGGCCGGGGAGCTGTTTTTT
CDR3aa: CASSYWGRVEAGELFF

abundance: -
j_gene: TRBJ2-1
v_gene: TRBV5-1
d_gene: -
CDR3nt: TGCGCCAGCAGCTTGGCTCGGGGGGCCTACGATGAGCAGTTCTTC
CDR3aa: CASSLARGAYDEQFF

abundance: -
j_gene: TRBJ2-5
v_gene: TRBV5-5
d_gene: TRBD1
CDR3nt: TGTGCCAGCAGCTACCTAACCACAGGGGGCCGGGGAGAGACCCAGTACTTC
CDR3aa: CASSYLTTGGRGETQYF

abundance: -
j_gene: TRBJ2-7
v_gene: TRBV7-9
d_gene: TRBD1
CDR3nt: TGTGCCAGCAGCTCCTGGGGGACAGGGGGGTCCTACGAGCAGTACTTC
CDR3aa: CASSSWGTGGSYEQYF

abundance: few
j_gene: TRBJ2-6
v_gene: TRBV5-6
d_gene: -
CDR3nt: TGTGCCAGCAGCTTGGGAGCGTCTGGGGCCAACGTCCTGACTTTC
CDR3aa: CASSLGASGANVLTF

abundance: -
j_gene: TRBJ2-7
v_gene: TRBV7-8
d_gene: TRBD1
CDR3nt: TGTGCCAGCAGCACAATCGACAGGGGACCGTACGAGCAGTACTTC
CDR3aa: CASSTIDRGPYEQYF

abundance: -
j_gene: TRBJ2-3
v_gene: TRBV10-2
d_gene: TRBD1
CDR3nt: TGCGCCAGCAGTGTAGACAGGGGGCAGACAGATACGCAGTATTTT
CDR3aa: CASSVDRGQTDTQYF

abundance: -
j_gene: TRBJ1-1
v_gene: TRBV9
d_gene: -
CDR3nt: TGTGCCAGCAGCGTAGTTTCAGGGGCGGACACTGAAGCTTTCTTT
CDR3aa: CASSVVSGADTEAFF

abundance: -
j_gene: TRBJ1-1
v_gene: TRBV15
d_gene: -
CDR3nt: TGTGCCACCAGCAGAGATAGAGGGAGAAACACTGAAGCTTTCTTT
CDR3aa: CATSRDRGRNTEAFF

abundance: once
j_gene: TRBJ2-3
v_gene: TRBV9
d_gene: TRBD1
CDR3nt: TGTGCCAGCAGCGCCTTAGTCGACAGGGGTTTCACAGATACGCAGTATTTT
CDR3aa: CASSALVDRGFTDTQYF

abundance: -
j_gene: TRBJ2-1
v_gene: TRBV7-2
d_gene: -
CDR3nt: TGTGCCAGCAGCCGCTCCCCCCTGACAGCCAATGAGCAGTTCTTC
CDR3aa: CASSRSPLTANEQFF

abundance: -
j_gene: TRBJ2-3
v_gene: TRBV12-3/TRBV12-4
d_gene: -
CDR3nt: TGTGCCAGCAGCAGGTCCTCACGGCGGTATTTT
CDR3aa: CASSRSSRRYF

abundance: few
j_gene: TRBJ1-1
v_gene: TRBV11-2
d_gene: -
CDR3nt: TGTGCCAGCAGCGGACAAATTGAAGCTTTCTTT
CDR3aa: CASSGQIEAFF

abundance: -
j_gene: TRBJ2-5
v_gene: TRBV7-2
d_gene: TRBD2
CDR3nt: TGTGCCAGCAGCCTCCGACTAGCGGGGGGCTCTACGCGGACCCAGTACTTC
CDR3aa: CASSLRLAGGSTRTQYF

abundance: -
j_gene: TRBJ1-1
v_gene: TRBV3-1/TRBV3-2
d_gene: -
CDR3nt: TGTGCCAGCAGCCAACTTCCAGGGTACACTGAAGCTTTCTTT
CDR3aa: CASSQLPGYTEAFF

abundance: -
j_gene: TRBJ2-1
v_gene: TRBV5-1
d_gene: TRBD2
CDR3nt: TGCGCCAGCAGTTCGGTTGGGACTAGCGAGAATGAGCAGTTCTTC
CDR3aa: CASSSVGTSENEQFF

abundance: -
j_gene: TRBJ2-7
v_gene: TRBV6-5
d_gene: -
CDR3nt: TGTGCCAGCGGCAGGGTCCACGAGCAGTACTTC
CDR3aa: CASGRVHEQYF

abundance: -
j_gene: TRBJ1-4
v_gene: TRBV7-2
d_gene: -
CDR3nt: TGTGCCAGCAGCTTCTATTCGACTAATGAAAAACTGTTTTTT
CDR3aa: CASSFYSTNEKLFF

abundance: -
j_gene: TRBJ1-2
v_gene: TRBV24-1
d_gene: -
CDR3nt: TGTGCCACCAGTGATTTAAAGGGGGATATGGGATATGGCTACACCTTC
CDR3aa: CATSDLKGDMGYGYTF

abundance: -
j_gene: TRBJ1-5
v_gene: TRBV27
d_gene: -
CDR3nt: TGTGCCAGCAAACCTTCCCCCGGGGGCAATCAGCCCCAGCATTTT
CDR3aa: CASKPSPGGNQPQHF

abundance: once
j_gene: TRBJ1-2
v_gene: TRBV6-2/TRBV6-3
d_gene: TRBD1
CDR3nt: TGTGCCAGCAGTGGACAGGGTTATGGCTACACCTTC
CDR3aa: CASSGQGYGYTF

abundance: -
j_gene: TRBJ2-1
v_gene: TRBV19
d_gene: TRBD1
CDR3nt: TGTGCCAGTAGTATTGGTCGGGACAGGGATGAGCAGTTCTTC
CDR3aa: CASSIGRDRDEQFF

abundance: -
j_gene: TRBJ1-4
v_gene: TRBV7-9
d_gene: -
CDR3nt: TGTGCCAGCAGCTTAGGGTTACGAGATTTAGAAAAACTGTTTTTT
CDR3aa: CASSLGLRDLEKLFF

abundance: -
j_gene: TRBJ1-2
v_gene: TRBV6-4
d_gene: TRBD1
CDR3nt: TGTGCCAGCAGACCCCGGCAGGGGGAAGGTGGCTACACCTTC
CDR3aa: CASRPRQGEGGYTF

abundance: -
j_gene: TRBJ2-7
v_gene: TRBV7-9
d_gene: -
CDR3nt: TGTGCCAGCAGCTTTCCGGAGAGGAAGCAGTACTTC
CDR3aa: CASSFPERKQYF

abundance: -
j_gene: TRBJ1-6
v_gene: TRBV3-1/TRBV3-2
d_gene: -
CDR3nt: TGTGCCAGCAGCCAAGACCAGCGGGGGTCCCTCCACTTT
CDR3aa: CASSQDQRGSLHF

abundance: -
j_gene: TRBJ2-3
v_gene: TRBV7-3
d_gene: TRBD1
CDR3nt: TGTGCCAGCAGCTTAAGGGGACAGGCTTACACAGATACGCAGTATTTT
CDR3aa: CASSLRGQAYTDTQYF

abundance: -
j_gene: TRBJ1-1
v_gene: TRBV4-1
d_gene: TRBD1
CDR3nt: TGCGCCAGCAGCCGCGGGACAGGGGGCCCCATGAACACTGAAGCTTTCTTT
CDR3aa: CASSRGTGGPMNTEAFF

abundance: -
j_gene: TRBJ2-2
v_gene: TRBV9
d_gene: TRBD1
CDR3nt: TGTGCCACTAACCGGGACAGCAACACCGGGGAGCTGTTTTTT
CDR3aa: CATNRDSNTGELFF

abundance: -
j_gene: TRBJ1-4
v_gene: TRBV5-6
d_gene: TRBD1
CDR3nt: TGTGCCAGCAGCCCGGGACAGGGGGTTTTTTCTTCTAATGAAAAACTGTTTTTT
CDR3aa: CASSPGQGVFSSNEKLFF

abundance: -
j_gene: TRBJ2-2
v_gene: TRBV14
d_gene: -
CDR3nt: TGTGCCAGCACGGTCTCGAACACCGGGGAGCTGTTTTTT
CDR3aa: CASTVSNTGELFF

abundance: -
j_gene: TRBJ2-5
v_gene: TRBV6-1
d_gene: -
CDR3nt: TGTGCCAGCAGTGAAGCCAGGGGAATCCAAGAGACCCAGTACTTC
CDR3aa: CASSEARGIQETQYF

abundance: -
j_gene: TRBJ1-5
v_gene: TRBV24-1
d_gene: -
CDR3nt: TGTGCCACCTCCAGGGAGGCCCGCAATCAGCCCCAGCATTTT
CDR3aa: CATSREARNQPQHF

abundance: -
j_gene: TRBJ2-1
v_gene: TRBV5-1
d_gene: -
CDR3nt: TGCGCCAGCAGGGGAGGGGGAGAATACAATGAGCAGTTCTTC
CDR3aa: CASRGGGEYNEQFF

abundance: -
j_gene: TRBJ2-7
v_gene: TRBV6-5
d_gene: TRBD1
CDR3nt: TGTGCCAGCAGTTACGCGGGCAGGGGGCAGTACGAGCAGTACTTC
CDR3aa: CASSYAGRGQYEQYF

abundance: -
j_gene: TRBJ2-5
v_gene: TRBV5-1
d_gene: TRBD1
CDR3nt: TGCGCCAGCAGCGCCGGGACAGTCCAAGAGACCCAGTACTTC
CDR3aa: CASSAGTVQETQYF

abundance: -
j_gene: TRBJ1-1
v_gene: TRBV7-3
d_gene: -
CDR3nt: TGTGCCAGCAGCCTGACTGCGAACACTGAAGCTTTCTTT
CDR3aa: CASSLTANTEAFF

abundance: -
j_gene: TRBJ2-1
v_gene: TRBV19
d_gene: TRBD2
CDR3nt: TGTGCCAGTAGTCAACTAGCGGACTACAATGAGCAGTTCTTC
CDR3aa: CASSQLADYNEQFF

abundance: -
j_gene: TRBJ2-3
v_gene: TRBV6-1
d_gene: -
CDR3nt: TGTGCCAGCAGTGAAACCCCCGAGGAGGGCAAGTTGTATTTT
CDR3aa: CASSETPEEGKLYF

abundance: -
j_gene: TRBJ1-2
v_gene: TRBV28
d_gene: -
CDR3nt: TGTGCCAGCAGTCTGGGGCAGGTTTTCGACGGCGGCTACACCTTC
CDR3aa: CASSLGQVFDGGYTF

abundance: -
j_gene: TRBJ2-7
v_gene: TRBV27
d_gene: TRBD1
CDR3nt: TGTGCCAGCAGTCCCGAGACAGGGGTTTCCTACGAGCAGTACTTC
CDR3aa: CASSPETGVSYEQYF

abundance: -
j_gene: TRBJ2-7
v_gene: TRBV12-5
d_gene: TRBD1
CDR3nt: TGTGCTAGTGGTTCCCCACAGGGGATGGCGTTCCACGAGCAGTACTTC
CDR3aa: CASGSPQGMAFHEQYF

abundance: -
j_gene: TRBJ2-2
v_gene: TRBV18
d_gene: -
CDR3nt: TGTGCCAGCTCACCACGGCTGAACACCGGGGAGCTGTTTTTT
CDR3aa: CASSPRLNTGELFF

abundance: -
j_gene: TRBJ1-2
v_gene: TRBV24-1
d_gene: -
CDR3nt: TGTGCCACCAGTGACCAGGTTTATGGCTACACCTTC
CDR3aa: CATSDQVYGYTF

abundance: -
j_gene: TRBJ2-2
v_gene: TRBV7-3
d_gene: TRBD1
CDR3nt: TGTGCCAGCAGTAAGACCGGGACAGCGAACACCGGGGAGCTGTTTTTT
CDR3aa: CASSKTGTANTGELFF

abundance: once
j_gene: TRBJ2-3
v_gene: TRBV5-6
d_gene: -
CDR3nt: TGTGCCAGCAGCTTGGATAGGGGAACCAAAACAGATACGCAGTATTTT
CDR3aa: CASSLDRGTKTDTQYF

abundance: -
j_gene: TRBJ2-5
v_gene: TRBV3-1/TRBV3-2
d_gene: -
CDR3nt: TGTGCCAGCAGCCAGGCTGAGACCCAGTACTTC
CDR3aa: CASSQAETQYF

abundance: -
j_gene: TRBJ1-5
v_gene: TRBV9
d_gene: -
CDR3nt: TGTGCCAGCAGCGTTTACGGTGATCAGCCCCAGCATTTT
CDR3aa: CASSVYGDQPQHF

abundance: -
j_gene: TRBJ1-2
v_gene: TRBV6-2/TRBV6-3
d_gene: -
CDR3nt: TGTGCCAGCAGTTACTCCGGGACTGGGGGAATTAACTATGGCTACACCTTC
CDR3aa: CASSYSGTGGINYGYTF

abundance: -
j_gene: TRBJ2-7
v_gene: TRBV3-1/TRBV3-2
d_gene: -
CDR3nt: TGTGCCAGCAGCCGCAGGGGCTACGAGCAGTACTTC
CDR3aa: CASSRRGYEQYF

abundance: -
j_gene: TRBJ1-5
v_gene: TRBV15
d_gene: TRBD1
CDR3nt: TGTGCCACCGCAGGGGGGAGCAATCAGCCCCAGCATTTT
CDR3aa: CATAGGSNQPQHF

abundance: -
j_gene: TRBJ1-4
v_gene: TRBV10-1
d_gene: -
CDR3nt: TGCGCCAGCAGTGAGAGAGAAGGACAGTATAGTCAAATGGGAAAACTGTTTTTT
CDR3aa: CASSEREGQYSQMGKLFF

abundance: once
j_gene: TRBJ1-1
v_gene: TRBV3-1/TRBV3-2
d_gene: -
CDR3nt: TGTGCCAGCAGTCCGCGGAGGACCACTGAAGCTTTCTTT
CDR3aa: CASSPRRTTEAFF